The next 19 T cell receptor beta chains were all read from a single sample in a study of cytomegalovirus exposure and HLA in healthy donors. Both 60 Vbeta primers and 13 Jbeta primers went into the PCR. The method was immunoSEQ multiplex PCR; TCRdb's version includes in-frame clones alone and lacks a portion of them. This sample contains almost 40,000 clones. Input material: PBMCs. These TCRs come from a woman between 25 and 40 years old in good health and CMV-seropositive.

The CDR3 protein is CASSLWGGGGGQETQYF. CDR3 bases: TGTGCCAGCAGTTTATGGGGGGGCGGGGGTGGACAAGAGACCCAGTACTTC. This sequence joins TRBV28 and TRBJ2-5; tentatively, D is TRBD2 (7 bases). The CDR3 extends over 17 amino acids. Germline CDR1 reads MDHEN; CDR2 reads SYDVKM. V lost 0 bases to trimming and J lost 2 bases, with 16 bases between them. The full variable domain, rest sourced from reference TRBV28 and TRBJ2-5, is DVKVTQSSRYLVKRTGEKVFLECVQDMDHENMFWYRQDPGLGLRLIYFSYDVKMKEKGDIPEGYSVSREKKERFSLILESASTNQTSMYLCASSLWGGGGGQETQYFGPGTRLLVL.

The chain has TRBV5-3 and TRBJ2-1, with 11 bases matching TRBD2. TRBV5-3 is identified as an open reading frame with a role that is uncertain. The CDR3 is made up of 15 amino acids. J was trimmed by 5 bases and V by 5 bases; bases with no gene match: 6. In nucleotides, the CDR3 is TGTGCCAGAAGTCATACTAGCGGGGGACACAATGAGCAGTTCTTC. Translating it yields CARSHTSGGHNEQFF.

This sequence joins TRBV19 and TRBJ2-1; 9 nucleotides match TRBD2. After removal of 5 bases from V and 2 bases from J, the junction contained 7 bases not matched to a gene. The CDR3 loop spans 16 amino acids. From germline, CDR1 is LNHDA and CDR2 SQIVND (reference sequence). The CDR3 is CASSWVAGVPYNEQFF. Written as DNA, the CDR3 is TGTGCCAGTAGTTGGGTAGCGGGGGTTCCCTACAATGAGCAGTTCTTC. The full variable domain, rest sourced from reference TRBV19 and TRBJ2-1, is DGGITQSPKYLFRKEGQNVTLSCEQNLNHDAMYWYRQDPGQGLRLIYYSQIVNDFQKGDIAEGYSVSREKKESFPLTVTSAQKNPTAFYLCASSWVAGVPYNEQFFGPGTRLTVL.

The chain recombines TRBV4-1 with TRBJ2-2; tentative D call: TRBD1 (5 bases). V was pared by 2 bases and J by 1 base, with 11 bases between. CDR3 length: 16 residues. The V gene's germline CDR1 is MGHRA and CDR2 YSYEKL. The CDR3 DNA reads as TGCGCCAGCAGCCAACGCGCCGGACAGAACACCGGGGAGCTGTTTTTT. Translated: CASSQRAGQNTGELFF.

The V call is TRBV5-5, the J call TRBJ1-1; D perhaps matches TRBD1 (5 bases). The CDR3 spans 18 residues. From germline, CDR1 is SGHKS and CDR2 YYEKEE (reference sequence). V gave up 3 bases and J gave up 1 base, with 22 bases separating them. The CDR3 region is CASSSGRWGGLKNTEAFF. CDR3 bases: TGTGCCAGCAGCTCCGGTCGGTGGGGGGGTCTAAAGAACACTGAAGCTTTCTTT. Filled out from reference TRBV5-5 and TRBJ1-1, the complete variable domain reads DAGVTQSPTHLIKTRGQQVTLRCSPISGHKSVSWYQQVLGQGPQFIFQYYEKEERGRGNFPDRFSARQFPNYSSELNVNALLLGDSALYLCASSSGRWGGLKNTEAFFGQGTRLTVV.

For this clone: Mismatch with germline at one junction end may stem from a read error. Different DNA sequences within this sample yield the same CDR3. The V and J genes are TRBV7-2 and TRBJ2-7; the match to TRBD2 covers 8 bases. Germline V gene sequence: CDR1 SGHTA, CDR2 FQGNSA. The CDR3 length is 15 residues. The CDR3 protein is CASSSGGAGSYEQYF. The CDR3 DNA reads TGTGCCAGCAGCTCCGGGGGGGCGGGATCCTACGAGCAGTACTTT.

The J gene is TRBJ2-5, the V gene TRBV6-1; D may be TRBD2 (6 bases). The DNA end favors TRBJ2-7, so the J call may be wrong. CDR1 and CDR2 from the germline V gene are MNHNS and SASEGT. This CDR3 is 13 amino acids long. This CDR3 is CASSPGGSYEQYF. CDR3 in DNA: TGTGCCAGCAGCCCCGGAGGGTCTTACGAGCAGTACTTC.

This sequence joins TRBV4-1 and TRBJ2-1, with 11 bases matching TRBD2. This CDR3 comprises 16 residues. From germline, CDR1 is MGHRA and CDR2 YSYEKL. V was pared by 3 bases and J by 5 bases, with 6 bases of the junction left unmatched. CDR3 nucleotide sequence: TGCGCCAGCAGCCAGAAGGGACTAGCGGAGAACAATGAGCAGTTCTTC. This translates into CASSQKGLAENNEQFF.

This chain links TRBV27 with TRBJ2-3; TRBD2 matches at 11 bases. Germline values: CDR1 MNHEY, CDR2 SMNVEV (reference sequence). This CDR3 contains 16 residues. V trimming: 4 bases; J trimming: 0 bases; junction bases outside the gene matches: 3. The CDR3 is CASSSSGGFSTDTQYF. In DNA, the CDR3 is TGTGCCAGCAGTTCTAGCGGGGGGTTTAGCACAGATACGCAGTATTTT.

The chain links TRBV30 to TRBJ1-1, with D maybe TRBD1 (6 bases). Per the germline V gene, CDR1 is GTSNPN and CDR2 is SVGIG (reference sequence). This CDR3 has 12 amino acids. With 3 bases removed from V and 7 bases from J, the gap between germline ends came to 12 bases. The chain's CDR3 is CAWSQQGIEAFF. In DNA form, the CDR3 reads TGTGCCTGGAGCCAACAGGGCATTGAAGCTTTCTTT.

V is TRBV6-6 and J is TRBJ2-3, with 11 bases lining up with TRBD2. Germline CDR1 and CDR2: MNHNY and SVGAGI (reference sequence). With V trimmed by 6 bases and J by 1 base, 6 bases remained unmatched. There are 16 residues in the CDR3. The CDR3 loop reads CASSLAGGLGTDTQYF. CDR3 nucleotides: TGTGCCAGCAGCTTAGCGGGGGGGCTCGGCACAGATACGCAGTATTTT.

The chain links TRBV30 to TRBJ2-6, with 7 bases matching TRBD2. The CDR3 loop spans 16 amino acids. In germline, CDR1 is GTSNPN, CDR2 SVGIG (reference sequence). V dropped 1 base and J dropped 2; count of bases not matched to a gene: 5. CDR3 coding DNA: TGTGCCTGGAGTGGACTAGCAATCCCTGGGGCCAACGTCCTGACTTTC. Residues: CAWSGLAIPGANVLTF.

The rearrangement joins TRBV5-1 to TRBJ2-3, with D tentatively TRBD1 (5 bases). V was cut by 4 bases and J by 6 bases, with 12 bases left in between. The germline gives CDR1 SGHRS, CDR2 YFSETQ. This CDR3 contains 13 residues. CDR3 sequence (DNA): TGCGCCAGCAGCGATCAGGGTCGGGATACGCAGTATTTT. It codes for CASSDQGRDTQYF.

J is TRBJ2-7 and V is TRBV6-1, with 8 nucleotides matching TRBD1. Losses at the gene ends were 6 bases for V and 3 bases for J; bases not matched to a gene: 7. Germline V CDR1 and CDR2: MNHNS, SASEGT. The CDR3 totals 14 residues. This CDR3 reads CASSLAGTGYEQYF. The CDR3 nucleotides are TGTGCCAGCAGCTTAGCCGGGACAGGCTACGAGCAGTACTTC.

This chain links TRBV5-6 with TRBJ2-7; the match to TRBD1 covers 8 bases. J was trimmed by 4 bases and V by 4 bases; bases with no gene match: 10. This CDR3 has 15 amino acids. In germline, CDR1 is SGHDT, CDR2 YYEEEE. DNA for the CDR3: TGTGCCAGCAGCGCCTCCAGGGGGCGGATTTACGAGCAGTACTTC. Its translation: CASSASRGRIYEQYF.

In regard to this clone: Within the sample, other DNA sequences also encode this same CDR3. This chain links TRBV5-1 with TRBJ2-6, with 8 bases aligning to TRBD1. Per germline, CDR1 SGHRS and CDR2 YFSETQ. This CDR3 comprises 16 residues. V trimming: 3 bases; J trimming: 2 bases; junction bases outside the gene matches: 4. The CDR3, as DNA: TGCGCCAGCAGCTCTGGACAGGGCGCTGGGGCCAACGTCCTGACTTTC. Protein: CASSSGQGAGANVLTF.

The chain carries TRBV10-3 and TRBJ2-4; D unresolved. Between the trimmed V and J ends, which lost 6 bases and 0 bases, there was a span of 9 bases. Germline CDR1 and CDR2: ENHRY and SYGVKD. This CDR3 is built from 14 residues. The CDR3 nucleotides are TGTGCCATCAGCCGAACTGAAGCCAAAAACATTCAGTACTTC. Encoded protein: CAISRTEAKNIQYF.

V usage is TRBV7-8 and J usage is TRBJ2-1; D is perhaps TRBD1 (6 bases). Germline assignment: CDR1 SGHVS and CDR2 FQNEAQ. V was shortened by 1 base and J by 2 bases, with 12 bases between the two germline ends. The CDR3 covers 16 residues. CDR3 bases: TGTGCCAGCAGCTTAGTTCAGGGGCGGACCTACAATGAGCAGTTCTTC. This gives the protein CASSLVQGRTYNEQFF.

The chain has TRBV6-6 and TRBJ2-5; 8 bases line up with TRBD1. The length of the CDR3 is 13 residues. Germline V gene lookup returns CDR1 MNHNY and CDR2 SVGAGI (reference sequence). J lost 2 bases, V lost 5 bases, and 1 base had no gene match. DNA for the CDR3: TGTGCCAGCAGTGGGACAGGTCAAGAGACCCAGTACTTC. Protein product: CASSGTGQETQYF.